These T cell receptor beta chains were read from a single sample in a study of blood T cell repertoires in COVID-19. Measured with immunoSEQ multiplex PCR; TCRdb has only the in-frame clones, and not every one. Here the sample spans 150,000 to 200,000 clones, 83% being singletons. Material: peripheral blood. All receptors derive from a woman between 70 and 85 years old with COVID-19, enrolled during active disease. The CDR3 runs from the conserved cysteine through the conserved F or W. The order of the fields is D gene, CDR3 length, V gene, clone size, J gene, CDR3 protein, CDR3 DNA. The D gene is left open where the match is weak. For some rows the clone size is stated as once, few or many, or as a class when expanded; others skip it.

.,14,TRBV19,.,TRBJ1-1,CASSIRRENTEAFF,TGTGCCAGTAGTATACGGCGGGAGAACACTGAAGCTTTCTTT
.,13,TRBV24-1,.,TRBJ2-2,CATSVGYTGELFF,TGTGCCACCAGTGTCGGGTACACCGGGGAGCTGTTTTTT
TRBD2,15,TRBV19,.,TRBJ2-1,CASSNPGGSYNEQFF,TGTGCCAGTAGTAACCCGGGAGGGAGTTACAATGAGCAGTTCTTC
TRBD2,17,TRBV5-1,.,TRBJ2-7,CASSPDGTSGRIHEQYF,TGCGCCAGCAGCCCGGATGGGACTAGCGGGAGGATCCACGAGCAGTACTTC
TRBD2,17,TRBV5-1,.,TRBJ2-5,CASSLSGGVPPRETQYF,TGCGCCAGCAGCTTATCCGGGGGGGTCCCTCCTAGGGAGACCCAGTACTTC
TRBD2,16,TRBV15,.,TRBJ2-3,CATSRGGEWGTDTQYF,TGTGCCACCAGCAGGGGGGGGGAGTGGGGCACAGATACGCAGTATTTT
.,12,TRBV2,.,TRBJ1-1,CASRSGFTEAFF,TGTGCCAGTAGATCCGGTTTCACTGAAGCTTTCTTT
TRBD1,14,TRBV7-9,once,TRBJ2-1,CASTRTGGSNEQFF,TGTGCCAGCACCAGGACAGGGGGTTCCAATGAGCAGTTCTTC
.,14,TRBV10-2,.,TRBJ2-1,CASHRGTIWNEQFF,TGCGCCAGTCATAGGGGGACTATATGGAATGAGCAGTTCTTC
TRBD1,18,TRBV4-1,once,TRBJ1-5,CASSQDPGQGNSNQPQHF,TGCGCCAGCAGCCAAGATCCGGGACAGGGAAACAGCAATCAGCCCCAGCATTTT
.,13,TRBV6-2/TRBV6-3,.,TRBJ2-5,CASSYQGRETQYF,TGTGCCAGCAGTTATCAAGGGAGAGAGACCCAGTACTTC
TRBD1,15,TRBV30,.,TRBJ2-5,CAWTTGTGMGETQYF,TGTGCCTGGACCACCGGGACAGGGATGGGAGAGACCCAGTACTTC
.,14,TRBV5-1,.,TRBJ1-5,CASSLVQVRQPQHF,TGCGCCAGCAGCTTGGTTCAGGTAAGGCAGCCCCAGCATTTT
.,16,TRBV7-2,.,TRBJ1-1,CASSSGQVQMNTEAFF,TGTGCCAGCAGCTCGGGACAAGTCCAGATGAACACTGAAGCTTTCTTT
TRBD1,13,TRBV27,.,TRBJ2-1,CASSLLRQGSTFF,TGTGCCAGCAGTTTACTCCGACAGGGTTCAACGTTCTTC
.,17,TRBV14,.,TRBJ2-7,CASSQNWQSAVQGEQYF,TGTGCCAGCAGCCAGAACTGGCAGTCGGCGGTACAAGGCGAGCAGTACTTC
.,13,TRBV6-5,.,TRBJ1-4,CASSYDGSGGLFF,TGTGCCAGCAGTTACGATGGCAGCGGGGGACTGTTTTTT
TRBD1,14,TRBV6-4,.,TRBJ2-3,CASSPDRVTDTQYF,TGTGCCAGCAGTCCCGACAGGGTTACAGATACGCAGTATTTT
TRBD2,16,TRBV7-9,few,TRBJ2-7,CASSFRTSGRPYEQYF,TGTGCCAGCAGCTTCCGTACTAGCGGGAGGCCCTACGAGCAGTACTTC
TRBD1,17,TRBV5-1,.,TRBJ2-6,CASSSGQGASGANVLTF,TGCGCCAGCAGCTCCGGACAGGGGGCATCCGGGGCCAACGTCCTGACTTTC
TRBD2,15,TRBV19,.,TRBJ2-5,CASSIAAGVSETQYF,TGTGCCAGTAGTATAGCGGCGGGAGTATCTGAGACCCAGTACTTC
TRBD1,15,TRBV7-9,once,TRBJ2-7,CASSSQGQGAYEQYF,TGTGCCAGCAGCTCCCAGGGACAGGGGGCCTACGAGCAGTACTTC
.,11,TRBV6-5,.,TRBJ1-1,CAIRSDTEAFF,TGTGCCATCCGATCAGACACTGAAGCTTTCTTT
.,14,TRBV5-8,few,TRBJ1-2,CASSLTGRVYGYTF,TGTGCCAGCAGCCTAACAGGGAGGGTCTATGGCTACACCTTC
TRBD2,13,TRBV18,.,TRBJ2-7,CASSPGLDYEQYF,TGTGCCAGCTCACCGGGACTAGATTACGAGCAGTACTTC
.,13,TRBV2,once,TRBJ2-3,CASSQGGTDTQYF,TGTGCCAGCAGTCAGGGCGGCACAGATACGCAGTATTTT
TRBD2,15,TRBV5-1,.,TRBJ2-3,CASSATGTRADTQYF,TGCGCCAGCAGCGCAACCGGGACTAGGGCAGATACGCAGTATTTT
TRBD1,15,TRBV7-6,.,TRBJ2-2,CASGTGTASTGELFF,TGTGCCAGCGGGACCGGGACAGCCTCCACCGGGGAGCTGTTTTTT
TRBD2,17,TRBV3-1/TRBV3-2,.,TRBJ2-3,CASSPNRLAGYTDTQYF,TGTGCCAGCAGCCCAAATCGGCTAGCGGGCTACACAGATACGCAGTATTTT
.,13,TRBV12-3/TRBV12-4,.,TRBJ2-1,CASSLTRSGEQFF,TGTGCCAGCAGTTTGACTAGGTCCGGTGAGCAGTTCTTC
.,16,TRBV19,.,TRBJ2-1,CASTPAGLVPYNEQFF,TGTGCCAGTACCCCTGCAGGGCTTGTGCCCTACAATGAGCAGTTCTTC
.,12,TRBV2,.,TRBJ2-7,CASSTQGYEQYF,TGTGCCAGCAGTACACAGGGCTACGAGCAGTACTTC
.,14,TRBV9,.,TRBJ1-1,CASKDPDGSPEAFF,TGTGCCAGCAAGGATCCGGATGGGAGCCCTGAAGCTTTCTTT
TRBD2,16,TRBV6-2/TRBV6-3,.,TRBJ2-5,CASSYSASGAKETQYF,TGTGCCAGCAGTTACTCGGCTAGCGGGGCCAAAGAGACCCAGTACTTC
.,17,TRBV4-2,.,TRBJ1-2,CASSQARGSETNYGYTF,TGTGCCAGCAGCCAAGCCCGGGGGTCGGAAACTAACTATGGCTACACCTTC
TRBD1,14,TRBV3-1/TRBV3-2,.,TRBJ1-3,CASSQGQGANTIYF,TGTGCCAGCAGCCAAGGACAGGGGGCAAACACCATATATTTT
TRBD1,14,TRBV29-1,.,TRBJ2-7,CSVVGRDRDGEQYF,TGCAGCGTTGTTGGGCGGGACAGGGATGGCGAGCAGTACTTC
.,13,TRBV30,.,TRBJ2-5,CAWSGGLGETQYF,TGTGCCTGGAGTGGAGGGTTAGGGGAGACCCAGTACTTC
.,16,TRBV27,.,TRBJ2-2,CASSLGWGVGTGELFF,TGTGCCAGCAGTCTTGGGTGGGGAGTGGGCACCGGGGAGCTGTTTTTT
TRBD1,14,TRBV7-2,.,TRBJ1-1,CASSPRTGNTEAFF,TGTGCCAGCAGCCCCCGGACAGGGAACACTGAAGCTTTCTTT
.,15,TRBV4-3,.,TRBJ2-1,CASSRSVLNDNEQFF,TGCGCCAGCAGCCGGAGCGTTTTGAATGACAATGAGCAGTTCTTC
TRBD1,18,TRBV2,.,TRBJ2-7,CASSSRSRDRRISYEQYF,TGTGCCAGCAGTTCGAGATCCCGGGACAGGCGAATTTCCTACGAGCAGTACTTC
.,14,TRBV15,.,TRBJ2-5,CATSEPQRWETQYF,TGTGCCACCAGCGAGCCCCAACGTTGGGAGACCCAGTACTTC
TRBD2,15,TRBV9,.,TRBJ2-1,CASSVAPGGTREQFF,TGTGCCAGCAGCGTAGCGCCGGGAGGCACGAGAGAGCAGTTCTTC
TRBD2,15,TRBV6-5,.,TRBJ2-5,CASRTGTSGSKTQYF,TGTGCCAGCAGAACCGGGACTAGCGGGAGTAAGACCCAGTACTTC
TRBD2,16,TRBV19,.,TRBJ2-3,CASSTRTSASTDTQYF,TGTGCCAGTAGTACCCGGACTAGCGCGAGCACAGATACGCAGTATTTT
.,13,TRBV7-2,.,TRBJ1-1,CASSFRMNTEAFF,TGTGCCAGCAGCTTCAGGATGAACACTGAAGCTTTCTTT
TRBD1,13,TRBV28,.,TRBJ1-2,CASSQDRTYGYTF,TGTGCCAGCAGTCAGGACAGGACCTATGGCTACACCTTC
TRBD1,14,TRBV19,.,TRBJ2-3,CASGIGGQTDTQYF,TGTGCCAGTGGTATTGGGGGACAGACAGATACGCAGTATTTT